Listed here is a single T cell receptor beta chain. CDR1 SQVTM and CDR2 ANQGSEA come from the germline V gene. CDR3 length equals 14 residues. The ends were cut back, 5 bases at V and 6 bases at J, with 20 bases in the middle. Here immunoSEQ multiplex PCR was the method, and the copy in TCRdb shows in-frame clones only, minus some. The data hold under 3,000 clones, with 70% to 80% observed a single time. The data are from a study of somatic mutations in cytotoxic T cells in rheumatoid arthritis. This TCR was sampled from a man in his sixties or seventies with rheumatoid arthritis. The source material was CD8+ T cells sorted from blood. This rearrangement joins TRBV29-1 to TRBJ2-7, with D possibly being TRBD2 (6 bases). CDR3 DNA sequence: TGCAGCGTTACCCAGGGAGGTACGGCAGGCGAGCAGTACTTC. This encodes CSVTQGGTAGEQYF.